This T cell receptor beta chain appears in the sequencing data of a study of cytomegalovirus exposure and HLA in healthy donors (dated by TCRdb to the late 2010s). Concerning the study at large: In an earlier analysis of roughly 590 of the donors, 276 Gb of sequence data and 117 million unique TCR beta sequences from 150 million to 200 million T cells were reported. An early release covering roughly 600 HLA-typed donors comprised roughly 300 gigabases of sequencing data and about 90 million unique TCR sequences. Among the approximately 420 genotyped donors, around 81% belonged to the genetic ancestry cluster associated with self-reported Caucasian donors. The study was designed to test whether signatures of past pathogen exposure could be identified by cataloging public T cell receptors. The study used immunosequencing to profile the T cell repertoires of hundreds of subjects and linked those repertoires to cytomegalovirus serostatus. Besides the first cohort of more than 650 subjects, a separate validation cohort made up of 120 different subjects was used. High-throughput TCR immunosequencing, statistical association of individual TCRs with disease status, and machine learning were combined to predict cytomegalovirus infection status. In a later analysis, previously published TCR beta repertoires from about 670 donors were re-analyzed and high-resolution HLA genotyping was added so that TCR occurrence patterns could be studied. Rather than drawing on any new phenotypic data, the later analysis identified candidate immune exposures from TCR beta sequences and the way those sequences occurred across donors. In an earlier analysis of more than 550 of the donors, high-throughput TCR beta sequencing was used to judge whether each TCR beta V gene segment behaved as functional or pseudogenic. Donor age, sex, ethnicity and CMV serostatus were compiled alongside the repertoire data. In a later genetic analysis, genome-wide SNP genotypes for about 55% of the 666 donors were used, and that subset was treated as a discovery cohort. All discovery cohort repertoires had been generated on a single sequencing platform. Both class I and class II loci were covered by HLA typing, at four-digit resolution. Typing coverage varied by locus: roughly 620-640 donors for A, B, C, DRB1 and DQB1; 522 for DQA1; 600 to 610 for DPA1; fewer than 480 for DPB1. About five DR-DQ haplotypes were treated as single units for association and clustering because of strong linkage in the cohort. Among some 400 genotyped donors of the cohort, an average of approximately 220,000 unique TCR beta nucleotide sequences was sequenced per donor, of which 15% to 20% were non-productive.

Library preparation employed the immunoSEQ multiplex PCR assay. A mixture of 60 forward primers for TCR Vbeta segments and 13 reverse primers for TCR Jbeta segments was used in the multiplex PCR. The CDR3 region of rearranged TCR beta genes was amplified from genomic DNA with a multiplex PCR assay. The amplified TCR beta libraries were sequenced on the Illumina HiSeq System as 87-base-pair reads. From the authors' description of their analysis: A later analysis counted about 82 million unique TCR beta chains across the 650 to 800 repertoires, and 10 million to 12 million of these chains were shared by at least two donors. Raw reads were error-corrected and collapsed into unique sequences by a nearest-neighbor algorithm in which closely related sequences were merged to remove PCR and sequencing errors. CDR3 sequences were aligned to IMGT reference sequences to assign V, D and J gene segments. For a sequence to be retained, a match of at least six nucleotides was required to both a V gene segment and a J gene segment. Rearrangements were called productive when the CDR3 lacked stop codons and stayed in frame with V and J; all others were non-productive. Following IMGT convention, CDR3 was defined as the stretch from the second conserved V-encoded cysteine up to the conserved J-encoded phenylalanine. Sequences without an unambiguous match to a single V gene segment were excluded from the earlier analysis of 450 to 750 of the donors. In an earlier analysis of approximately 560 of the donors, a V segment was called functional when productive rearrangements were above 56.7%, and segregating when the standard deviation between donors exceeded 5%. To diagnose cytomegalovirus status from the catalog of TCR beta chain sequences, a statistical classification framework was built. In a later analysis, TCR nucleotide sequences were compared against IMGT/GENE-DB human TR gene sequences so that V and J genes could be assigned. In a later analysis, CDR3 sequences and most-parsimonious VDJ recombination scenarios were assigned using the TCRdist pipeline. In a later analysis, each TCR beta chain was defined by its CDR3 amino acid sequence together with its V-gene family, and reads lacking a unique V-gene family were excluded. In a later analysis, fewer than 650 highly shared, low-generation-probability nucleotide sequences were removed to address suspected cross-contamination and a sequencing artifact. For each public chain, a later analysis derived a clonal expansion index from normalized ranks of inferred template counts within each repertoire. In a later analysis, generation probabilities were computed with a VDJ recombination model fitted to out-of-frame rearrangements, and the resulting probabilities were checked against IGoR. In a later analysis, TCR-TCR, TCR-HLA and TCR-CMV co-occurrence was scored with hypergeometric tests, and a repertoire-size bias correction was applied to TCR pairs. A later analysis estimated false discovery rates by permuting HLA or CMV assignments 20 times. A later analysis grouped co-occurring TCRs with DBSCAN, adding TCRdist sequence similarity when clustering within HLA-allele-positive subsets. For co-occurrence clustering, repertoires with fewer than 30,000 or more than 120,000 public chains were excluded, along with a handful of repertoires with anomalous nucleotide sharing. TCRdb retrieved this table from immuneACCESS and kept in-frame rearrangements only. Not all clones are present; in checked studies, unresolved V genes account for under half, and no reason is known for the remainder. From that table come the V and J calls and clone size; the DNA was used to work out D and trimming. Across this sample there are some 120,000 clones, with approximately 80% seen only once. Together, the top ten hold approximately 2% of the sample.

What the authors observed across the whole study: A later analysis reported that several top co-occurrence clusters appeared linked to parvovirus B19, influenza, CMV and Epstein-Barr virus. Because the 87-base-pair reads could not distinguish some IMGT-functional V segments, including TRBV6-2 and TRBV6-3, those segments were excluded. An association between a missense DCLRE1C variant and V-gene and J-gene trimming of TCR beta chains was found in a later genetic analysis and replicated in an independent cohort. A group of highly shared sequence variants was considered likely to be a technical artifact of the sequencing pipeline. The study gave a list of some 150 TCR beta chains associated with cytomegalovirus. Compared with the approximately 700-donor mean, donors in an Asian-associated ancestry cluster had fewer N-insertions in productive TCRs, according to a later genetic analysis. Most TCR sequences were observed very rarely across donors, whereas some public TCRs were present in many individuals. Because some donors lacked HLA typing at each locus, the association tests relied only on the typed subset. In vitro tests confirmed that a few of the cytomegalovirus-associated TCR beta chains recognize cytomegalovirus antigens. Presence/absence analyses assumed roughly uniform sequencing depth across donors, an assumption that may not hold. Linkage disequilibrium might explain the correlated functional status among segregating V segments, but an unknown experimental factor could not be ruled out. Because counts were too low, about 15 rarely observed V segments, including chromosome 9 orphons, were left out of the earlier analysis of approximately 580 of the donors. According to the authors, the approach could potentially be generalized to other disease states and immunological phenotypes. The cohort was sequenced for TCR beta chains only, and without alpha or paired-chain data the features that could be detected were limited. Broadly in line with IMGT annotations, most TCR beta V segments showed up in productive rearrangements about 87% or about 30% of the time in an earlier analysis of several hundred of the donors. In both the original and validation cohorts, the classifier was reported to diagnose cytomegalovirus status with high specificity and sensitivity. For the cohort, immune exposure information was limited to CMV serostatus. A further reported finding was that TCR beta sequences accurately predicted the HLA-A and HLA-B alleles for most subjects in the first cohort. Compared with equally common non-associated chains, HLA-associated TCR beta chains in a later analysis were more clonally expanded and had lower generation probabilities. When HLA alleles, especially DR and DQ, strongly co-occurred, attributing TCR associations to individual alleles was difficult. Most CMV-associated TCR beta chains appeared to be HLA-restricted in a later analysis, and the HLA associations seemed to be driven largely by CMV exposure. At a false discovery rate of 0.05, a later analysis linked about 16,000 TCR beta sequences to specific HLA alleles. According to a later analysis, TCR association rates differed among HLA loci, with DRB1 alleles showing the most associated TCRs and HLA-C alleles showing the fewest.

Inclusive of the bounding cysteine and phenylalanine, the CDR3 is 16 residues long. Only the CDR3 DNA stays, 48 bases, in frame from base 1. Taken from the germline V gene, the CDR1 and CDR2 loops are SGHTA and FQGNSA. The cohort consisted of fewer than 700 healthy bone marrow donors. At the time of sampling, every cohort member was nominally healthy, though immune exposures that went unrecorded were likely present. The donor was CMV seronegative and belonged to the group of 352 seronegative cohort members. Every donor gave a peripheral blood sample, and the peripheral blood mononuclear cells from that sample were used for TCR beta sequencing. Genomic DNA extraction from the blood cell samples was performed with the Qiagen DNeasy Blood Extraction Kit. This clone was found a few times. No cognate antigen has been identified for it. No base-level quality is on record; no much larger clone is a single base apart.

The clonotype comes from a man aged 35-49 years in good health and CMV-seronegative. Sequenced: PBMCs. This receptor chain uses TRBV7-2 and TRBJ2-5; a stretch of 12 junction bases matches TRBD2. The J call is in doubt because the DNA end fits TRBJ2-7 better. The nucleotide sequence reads TGTGCCAGCAGCTTAGAACTAGCGGGAGGCTCCTACGAGCAGTACTTC. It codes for CASSLELAGGSYEQYF.